The rows below give T cell receptor beta chains drawn from one sample of a study of T cells in Graves' hyperthyroidism and ophthalmopathy. TCRdb re-analysed the multiplex PCR reads in MiXCR, keeping a single row per CDR3 protein. Of a few hundred thousand distinct CDR3 sequences in the sample, roughly an eighth were seen once. The sample taken for sequencing was blood. The receptors originated from a woman aged 40-49 years with Graves' ophthalmopathy. Each CDR3 is given with its conserved first and last residue. A D gene is named only where the DNA matches it firmly. Clone sizes are given selectively: once, few, many, or a class where the clone is expanded.

abundance: few; j_gene: TRBJ1-2; v_gene: TRBV6-1; d_gene: -; CDR3aa: CANGGGGYGYTF; CDR3nt: TGTGCCAACGGAGGGGGGGGCTATGGCTACACCTTC
abundance: many; j_gene: TRBJ2-1; v_gene: TRBV20-1; d_gene: TRBD1; CDR3aa: CSARDPGGSSEQFF; CDR3nt: TGCAGTGCTAGAGACCCAGGGGGTTCCAGTGAGCAGTTCTTC
abundance: many; j_gene: TRBJ2-1; v_gene: TRBV7-8; d_gene: TRBD2; CDR3aa: CASSLGTGGSYNEQFF; CDR3nt: TGTGCCAGCAGCTTAGGAACGGGGGGCTCCTACAATGAGCAGTTCTTC
abundance: few; j_gene: TRBJ1-5; v_gene: TRBV7-2; d_gene: -; CDR3aa: CASSLVGGSNQPQHF; CDR3nt: TGTGCCAGCAGCTTAGTGGGGGGAAGCAATCAGCCCCAGCATTTT
abundance: few; j_gene: TRBJ1-5; v_gene: TRBV9; d_gene: -; CDR3aa: CASSVGFRAGQPQHF; CDR3nt: TGTGCCAGCAGCGTAGGGTTCAGGGCGGGTCAGCCCCAGCATTTT
abundance: -; j_gene: TRBJ1-2; v_gene: TRBV20-1; d_gene: -; CDR3aa: CSASQLGRAGPNYGYTF; CDR3nt: TGCAGTGCTAGCCAATTGGGGCGAGCAGGGCCTAACTATGGCTACACCTTC
abundance: many; j_gene: TRBJ2-3; v_gene: TRBV29-1; d_gene: -; CDR3aa: CSVEDRGASTDTQYF; CDR3nt: TGCAGCGTTGAAGATCGGGGGGCTAGCACAGATACGCAGTATTTT
abundance: many; j_gene: TRBJ1-2; v_gene: TRBV3-1; d_gene: -; CDR3aa: CASSQDGRSRDGYGYTF; CDR3nt: TGTGCCAGCAGCCAAGATGGACGTAGCAGGGATGGCTATGGCTACACCTTC
abundance: many; j_gene: TRBJ1-1; v_gene: TRBV11-3; d_gene: -; CDR3aa: CASSLVVTGRQNTEAFF; CDR3nt: TGTGCCAGCAGCTTAGTGGTAACGGGACGGCAGAACACTGAAGCTTTCTTT
abundance: many; j_gene: TRBJ2-3; v_gene: TRBV20-1; d_gene: -; CDR3aa: CSASRTAGATDTQYF; CDR3nt: TGCAGTGCTAGTCGGACCGCGGGTGCCACAGATACGCAGTATTTT
abundance: many; j_gene: TRBJ1-1; v_gene: TRBV12-3/TRBV12-4; d_gene: -; CDR3aa: CASSFGGRLMNTEAFF; CDR3nt: TGTGCCAGCAGTTTTGGTGGCCGGTTGATGAACACTGAAGCTTTCTTT
abundance: many; j_gene: TRBJ2-5; v_gene: TRBV7-2; d_gene: TRBD2; CDR3aa: CASTMTSGGPGTQYF; CDR3nt: TGTGCCAGCACCATGACTAGCGGGGGCCCCGGGACCCAGTACTTC
abundance: few; j_gene: TRBJ1-1; v_gene: TRBV6-1; d_gene: -; CDR3aa: CASKVYQTNTEAFF; CDR3nt: TGTGCCAGCAAGGTCTATCAGACGAACACTGAAGCTTTCTTT
abundance: -; j_gene: TRBJ1-1; v_gene: TRBV13; d_gene: -; CDR3aa: CASSHPLEAFF; CDR3nt: TGTGCCAGCAGCCATCCTCTGGAAGCTTTCTTT
abundance: -; j_gene: TRBJ2-5; v_gene: TRBV4-1; d_gene: -; CDR3aa: CASSQDGGYQETQYF; CDR3nt: TGCGCCAGCAGCCAAGACGGAGGGTACCAAGAGACCCAGTACTTC
abundance: many; j_gene: TRBJ2-2; v_gene: TRBV20-1; d_gene: -; CDR3aa: CSASGGRGGSGELFF; CDR3nt: TGCAGTGCTAGCGGGGGGCGAGGTGGCTCCGGGGAGCTGTTTTTT
abundance: many; j_gene: TRBJ1-6; v_gene: TRBV9; d_gene: -; CDR3aa: CASSVATGYPLHF; CDR3nt: TGTGCCAGCAGCGTAGCTACGGGGTACCCCCTCCACTTT
abundance: many; j_gene: TRBJ2-1; v_gene: TRBV7-9; d_gene: -; CDR3aa: CASSLTTRYPYNEQFF; CDR3nt: TGTGCCAGCAGCTTGACAACGCGCTACCCCTACAATGAGCAGTTCTTC
abundance: many; j_gene: TRBJ2-2; v_gene: TRBV6-1; d_gene: -; CDR3aa: CASIAGANTGELFF; CDR3nt: TGTGCCAGCATCGCTGGCGCGAACACCGGGGAGCTGTTTTTT
abundance: few; j_gene: TRBJ2-1; v_gene: TRBV5-6; d_gene: -; CDR3aa: CASSSPNEGADNEQFF; CDR3nt: TGTGCCAGCAGTTCCCCCAATGAGGGAGCAGACAATGAGCAGTTCTTC
abundance: many; j_gene: TRBJ2-3; v_gene: TRBV6-4; d_gene: -; CDR3aa: CASSDGTPLSFTDTQYF; CDR3nt: TGTGCCAGCAGTGACGGGACTCCTCTCAGCTTCACAGATACGCAGTATTTT
abundance: -; j_gene: TRBJ2-7; v_gene: TRBV2; d_gene: -; CDR3aa: CASSDQLTRGSYEQYF; CDR3nt: TGTGCCAGCAGTGATCAACTAACCCGGGGCTCCTACGAGCAGTACTTC
abundance: many; j_gene: TRBJ1-1; v_gene: TRBV2; d_gene: -; CDR3aa: CASSEEGGTEAFF; CDR3nt: TGTGCCAGCAGTGAAGAGGGGGGCACTGAAGCTTTCTTT
abundance: many; j_gene: TRBJ1-2; v_gene: TRBV28; d_gene: -; CDR3aa: CASNDRNNYGYTF; CDR3nt: TGTGCCAGCAATGACAGGAATAACTATGGCTACACCTTC
abundance: many; j_gene: TRBJ2-7; v_gene: TRBV2; d_gene: -; CDR3aa: CASRLRLFEQYF; CDR3nt: TGTGCCAGCAGACTCCGTTTATTCGAGCAGTACTTC
abundance: few; j_gene: TRBJ2-3; v_gene: TRBV7-2; d_gene: TRBD1; CDR3aa: CASSLDQTGGAQYF; CDR3nt: TGTGCCAGCAGCTTGGACCAGACAGGGGGGGCGCAGTATTTT
abundance: -; j_gene: TRBJ2-4; v_gene: TRBV2; d_gene: -; CDR3aa: CASSETPLGNIQYF; CDR3nt: TGTGCCAGCAGTGAAACCCCGCTTGGGAACATTCAGTACTTC
abundance: many; j_gene: TRBJ1-1; v_gene: TRBV12-3/TRBV12-4; d_gene: -; CDR3aa: CASSIIQGSTEAFF; CDR3nt: TGTGCCAGCAGTATCATACAGGGAAGCACTGAAGCTTTCTTT
abundance: -; j_gene: TRBJ2-1; v_gene: TRBV5-1; d_gene: TRBD2; CDR3aa: CASSGIAGGNEQFF; CDR3nt: TGCGCCAGCAGCGGTATAGCGGGGGGGAATGAGCAGTTCTTC
abundance: many; j_gene: TRBJ2-7; v_gene: TRBV25-1; d_gene: -; CDR3aa: CASSVTGSYEQYF; CDR3nt: TGTGCCAGCAGTGTGACAGGCTCCTACGAGCAGTACTTC
abundance: -; j_gene: TRBJ2-7; v_gene: TRBV20-1; d_gene: -; CDR3aa: CSAGPFTGAGVEQYF; CDR3nt: TGCAGTGCTGGGCCCTTTACAGGGGCGGGGGTCGAGCAGTACTTC
abundance: many; j_gene: TRBJ2-7; v_gene: TRBV15; d_gene: TRBD2; CDR3aa: CATSRRRQAGGNEQYF; CDR3nt: TGTGCCACCAGCAGACGCCGACAGGCGGGAGGTAACGAGCAGTACTTC